This T cell receptor (beta chain) derives from a study of regulatory dendritic cells for organ transplantation. Study results and caveats: Regulatory dendritic cells appeared to expand memory CD8+ clones less than mature ones. Considerable individual heterogeneity was seen in alloreactive memory CD8+ T cells.

The CDR3 contains 13 residues. V dropped 5 bases and J dropped 8; count of bases not matched to a gene: 8. CDR1 is KGHSH and CDR2 is LQKENI in the germline V gene. Memory T cells were CD45RO+, naive were CD45RA+, sorted by FACS. Points on this clone: Its target is unknown.

Assay used: immunoSEQ multiplex PCR; TCRdb lists only in-frame clones, some missing. The sample has roughly 34,000 clones, around 90% seen once. Sequences were obtained from naive CD4+ T cells from blood. Subset given: CD45RA+ naive T cells. The source of this sequence is a human donor in good health. The chain has TRBV18 and TRBJ1-1; 7 bases agree with TRBD1. The CDR3 nucleotides read TGTGCCAGCTCATCCCGACAGGGCCCCGAAGCTTTCTTT. Residues: CASSSRQGPEAFF.